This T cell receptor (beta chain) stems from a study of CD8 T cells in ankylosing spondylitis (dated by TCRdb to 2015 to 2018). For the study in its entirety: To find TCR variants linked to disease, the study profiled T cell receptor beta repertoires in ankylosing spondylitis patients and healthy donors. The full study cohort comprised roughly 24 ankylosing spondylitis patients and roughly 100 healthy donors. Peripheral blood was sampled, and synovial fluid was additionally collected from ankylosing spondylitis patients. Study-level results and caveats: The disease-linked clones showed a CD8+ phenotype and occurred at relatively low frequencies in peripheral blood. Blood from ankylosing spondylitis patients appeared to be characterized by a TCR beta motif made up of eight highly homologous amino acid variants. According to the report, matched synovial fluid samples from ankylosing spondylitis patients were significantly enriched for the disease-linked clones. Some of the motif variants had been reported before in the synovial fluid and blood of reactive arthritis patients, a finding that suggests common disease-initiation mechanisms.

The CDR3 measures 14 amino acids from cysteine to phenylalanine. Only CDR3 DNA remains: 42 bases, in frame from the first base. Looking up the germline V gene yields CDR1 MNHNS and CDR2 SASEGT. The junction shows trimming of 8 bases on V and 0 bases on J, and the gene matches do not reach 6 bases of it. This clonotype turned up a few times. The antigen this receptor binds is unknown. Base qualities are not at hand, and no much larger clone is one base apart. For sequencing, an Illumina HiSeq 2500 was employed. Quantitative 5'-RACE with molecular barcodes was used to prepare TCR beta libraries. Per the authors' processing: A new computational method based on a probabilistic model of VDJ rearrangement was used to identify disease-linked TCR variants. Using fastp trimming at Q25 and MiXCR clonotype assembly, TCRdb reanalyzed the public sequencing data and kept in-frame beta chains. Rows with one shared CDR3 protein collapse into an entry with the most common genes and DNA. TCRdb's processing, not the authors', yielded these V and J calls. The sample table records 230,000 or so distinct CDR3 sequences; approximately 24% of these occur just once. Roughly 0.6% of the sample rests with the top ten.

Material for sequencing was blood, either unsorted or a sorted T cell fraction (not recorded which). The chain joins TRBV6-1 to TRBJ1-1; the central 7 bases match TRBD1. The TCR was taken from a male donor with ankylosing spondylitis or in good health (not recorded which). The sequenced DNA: TGTGCCAGCCAACAGGGGCTACTGAACACTGAAGCTTTCTTT. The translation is CASQQGLLNTEAFF.